The T cell receptor (beta chain) described here comes from a study of spatial heterogeneity in lung cancer. The study's findings and limits: Ubiquitous expanded tumor TCRs were seen in blood more at resection than at follow-up.

The sample's time point: blood at routine non-recurrence follow-up after resection. Deletions cut 3 bases from V and 1 base from J, with 14 bases between. In germline, CDR1 is MNHEY, CDR2 SMNVEV (reference sequence). CDR3 length: 16 amino acids. About this clonotype itself: Its cognate antigen is unknown.

The presence of a unique molecular identifier marked each TCR cDNA molecule. TCRdb reprocessed the 5' RACE reads via MiXCR and lists one record per CDR3 protein. The sample contains approximately 93,000 distinct CDR3 sequences, around 19% of which appear only once. The chain joins TRBV27 to TRBJ2-3; TRBD2 is a possible D gene (6 bases). This receptor was obtained from a male donor with early-stage non-small cell lung cancer. The sample in question was PBMCs, obtained at follow-up. CDR3 amino acids: CASSFGWGLGTDTQYF. For the CDR3, the DNA is TGTGCCAGCAGTTTCGGATGGGGACTTGGCACAGATACGCAGTATTTT.